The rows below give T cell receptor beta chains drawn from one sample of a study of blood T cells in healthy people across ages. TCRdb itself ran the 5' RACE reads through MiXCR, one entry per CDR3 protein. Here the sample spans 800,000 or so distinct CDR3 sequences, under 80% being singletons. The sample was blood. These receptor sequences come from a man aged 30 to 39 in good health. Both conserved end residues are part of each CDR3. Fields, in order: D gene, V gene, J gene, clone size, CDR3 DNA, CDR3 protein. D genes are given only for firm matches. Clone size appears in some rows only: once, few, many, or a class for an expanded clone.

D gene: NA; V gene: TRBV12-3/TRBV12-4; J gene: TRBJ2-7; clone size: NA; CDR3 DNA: TGTCCCAGCAGACAAAGCGATGCCCTCTCCTACGAGCAGTACTTC; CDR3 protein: CPSRQSDALSYEQYF
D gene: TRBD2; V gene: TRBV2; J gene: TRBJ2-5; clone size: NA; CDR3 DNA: TGTGCCAGCAGTGATTCCGGACTAGCGAGGCAAGAGACCCAGTACTTC; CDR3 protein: CASSDSGLARQETQYF
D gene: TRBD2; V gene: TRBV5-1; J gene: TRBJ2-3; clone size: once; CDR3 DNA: TGCGCCAGCAGCCTTCTCGGACTAGCGGGGCCCACAGATACGCAGTATTTT; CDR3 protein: CASSLLGLAGPTDTQYF
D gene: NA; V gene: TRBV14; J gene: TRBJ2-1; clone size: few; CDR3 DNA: TGTGCCAGCAGCCAAGTGACCGTTAATGAGCAGTTCTTC; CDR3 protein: CASSQVTVNEQFF
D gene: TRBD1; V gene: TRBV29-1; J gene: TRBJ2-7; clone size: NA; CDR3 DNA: TGCAGCGTTAAGTCGGACAGGGCCTCCTACGAGCAGTACTTC; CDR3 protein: CSVKSDRASYEQYF
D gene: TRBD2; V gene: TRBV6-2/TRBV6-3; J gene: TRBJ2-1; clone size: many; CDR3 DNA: TGTGCCAGCAGTTTGGGACTAGCCTACAATGAGCAGTTCTTC; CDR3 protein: CASSLGLAYNEQFF
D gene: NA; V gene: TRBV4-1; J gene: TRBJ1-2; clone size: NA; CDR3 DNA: TGCGCCAGCAGCCAAGGGGACACCCGGGGCTACACCTTC; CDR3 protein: CASSQGDTRGYTF
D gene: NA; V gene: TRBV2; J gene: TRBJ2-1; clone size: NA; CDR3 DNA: TGTGCCAGCAGTACTCCCCACAATGAGCAGTTCTTC; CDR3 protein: CASSTPHNEQFF
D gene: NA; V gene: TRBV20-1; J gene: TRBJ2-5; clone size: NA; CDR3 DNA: TGCAGTGCTGTAAGGGACGGCCCTCAGTACTTC; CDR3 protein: CSAVRDGPQYF
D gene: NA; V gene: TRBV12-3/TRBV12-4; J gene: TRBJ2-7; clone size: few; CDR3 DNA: TGTGCCAGCAGTTTGTGGGGCGGCAGGGGCTCCTACGAGCAGTACTTC; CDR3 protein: CASSLWGGRGSYEQYF
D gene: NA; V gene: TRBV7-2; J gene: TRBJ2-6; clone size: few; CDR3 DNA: TGTGCCAGCAGTTCTCCCGCTTCTGGGGCCAACGTCCTGACTTTC; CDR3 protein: CASSSPASGANVLTF
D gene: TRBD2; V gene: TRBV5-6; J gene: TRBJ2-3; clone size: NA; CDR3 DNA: TGTGCCAGCAGCTTACTAGCGGGGGGGCCGAATACGCAGTATTTT; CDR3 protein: CASSLLAGGPNTQYF
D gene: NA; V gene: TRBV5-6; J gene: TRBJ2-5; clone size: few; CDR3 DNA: TGTGCCAGCAGCTTTAAAAGGACCCAGTACTTC; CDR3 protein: CASSFKRTQYF
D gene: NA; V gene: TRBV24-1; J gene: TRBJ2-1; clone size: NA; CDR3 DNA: TGTGCCATCCAGGGCGGCTACAATGAGCAGTTCTTC; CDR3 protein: CAIQGGYNEQFF
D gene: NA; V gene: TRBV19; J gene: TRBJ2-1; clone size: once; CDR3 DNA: TGTGCCAGTAGCGGGACAATACAAGAGACCCAGTTCTTC; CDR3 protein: CASSGTIQETQFF
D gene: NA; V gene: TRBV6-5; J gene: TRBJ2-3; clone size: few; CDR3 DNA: TGTGCCAGCAGTTCACGCAGGGCTAGCACAGATACGCAGTATTTT; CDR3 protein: CASSSRRASTDTQYF
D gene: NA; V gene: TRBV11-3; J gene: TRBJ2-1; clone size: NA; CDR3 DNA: TGTGCCAGCAGCCCAGGGGGGGGCGTGGGCTCCTACAGTGAGCAGTTCTTC; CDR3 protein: CASSPGGGVGSYSEQFF
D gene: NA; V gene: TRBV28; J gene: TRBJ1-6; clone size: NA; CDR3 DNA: TGTGCCAGCACACTTACGAGCTCCTATAATTCACCCCTCCACTTT; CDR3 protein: CASTLTSSYNSPLHF
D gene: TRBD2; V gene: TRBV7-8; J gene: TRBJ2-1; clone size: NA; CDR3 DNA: TGTGCCAGCAGCTCGCGGGGGGCCAGCTCCTACAATGAGCAGTTCTTC; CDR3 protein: CASSSRGASSYNEQFF
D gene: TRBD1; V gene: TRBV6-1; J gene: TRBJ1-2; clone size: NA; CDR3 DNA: TGTGCCAGCAGTGACTGGTCGGGCGGGGGACAGGGAAAAGGCTACACCTTC; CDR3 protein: CASSDWSGGGQGKGYTF
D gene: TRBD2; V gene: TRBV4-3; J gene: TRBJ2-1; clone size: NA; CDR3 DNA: TGCGCCAGCAGCCAAGTGGCCGCGGGGGGGCTCGGTGAGCAGTTCTTC; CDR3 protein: CASSQVAAGGLGEQFF
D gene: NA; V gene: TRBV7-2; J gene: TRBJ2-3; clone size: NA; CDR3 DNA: TGTGCCAGCACCTTAGGGGCTACCCGAAGCACAGATACGCAGTATTTT; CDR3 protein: CASTLGATRSTDTQYF
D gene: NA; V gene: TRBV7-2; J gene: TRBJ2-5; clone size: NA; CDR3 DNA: TGTGCCAGCAGCTTAGATCCTGGGCGGCAGACCCAGTACTTC; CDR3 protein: CASSLDPGRQTQYF
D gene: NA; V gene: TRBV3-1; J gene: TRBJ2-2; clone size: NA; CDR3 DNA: TGTGCCAGCAGCCAAGGGATGCGAACTGGGGAGCTGTTTTTT; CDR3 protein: CASSQGMRTGELFF
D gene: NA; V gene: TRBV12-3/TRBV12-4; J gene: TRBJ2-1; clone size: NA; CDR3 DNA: TGTGCCAGCAGTTTTAGGGTACTTGAGCAGTTCTTC; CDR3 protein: CASSFRVLEQFF
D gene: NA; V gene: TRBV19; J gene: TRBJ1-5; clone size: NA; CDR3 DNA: TGTGCCAGCAAGGACAGTAGCACCTACAATCAGCCCCAGCATTTT; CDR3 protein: CASKDSSTYNQPQHF
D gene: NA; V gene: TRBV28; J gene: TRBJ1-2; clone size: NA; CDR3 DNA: TGTGCCAGCACGTTACAGGGACTTTTATACTATGGCTACACCTTC; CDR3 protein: CASTLQGLLYYGYTF
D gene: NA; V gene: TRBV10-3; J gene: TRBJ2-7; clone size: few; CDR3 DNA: TGTGCCATCAGTGGCCCTAGAGGGGGGTCCTACGAGCAGTACTTC; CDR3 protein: CAISGPRGGSYEQYF
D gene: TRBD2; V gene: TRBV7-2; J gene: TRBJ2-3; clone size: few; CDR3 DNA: TGTGCCAGCAGCTTAGCTAGCGGGGGGGCCGGAGATACGCAGTATTTT; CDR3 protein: CASSLASGGAGDTQYF
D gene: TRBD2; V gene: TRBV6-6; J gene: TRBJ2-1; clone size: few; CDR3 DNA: TGTGCCAGCAGTTGGACTAGTAGCTCCTACAATGAGCAGTTCTTC; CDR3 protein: CASSWTSSSYNEQFF
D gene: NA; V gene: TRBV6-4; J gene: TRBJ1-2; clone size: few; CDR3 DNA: TGTGCCAGCATTCAGGGCGGTCTAAACTATGGCTACACCTTC; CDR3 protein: CASIQGGLNYGYTF
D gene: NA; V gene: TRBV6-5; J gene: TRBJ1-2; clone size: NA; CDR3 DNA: TGTGCCAGCAGCTCTCGGACAGCGTATGGCTACACCTTC; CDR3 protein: CASSSRTAYGYTF
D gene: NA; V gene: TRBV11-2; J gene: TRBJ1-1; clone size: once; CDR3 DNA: TGTGCCAGCAGCTCATATCTTAGCAACACTGAAGCTTTCTTT; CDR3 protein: CASSSYLSNTEAFF
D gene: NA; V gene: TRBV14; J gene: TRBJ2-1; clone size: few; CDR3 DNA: TGTGCCAGCAGCCAAGTGGTCGAGCAGTTCTTC; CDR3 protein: CASSQVVEQFF
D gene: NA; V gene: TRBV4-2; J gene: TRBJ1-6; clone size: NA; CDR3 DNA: TGTGCCAGCAGCCAAGATCAGTCCTGGACCTATAATTCACCCCTCCACTTT; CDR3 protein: CASSQDQSWTYNSPLHF
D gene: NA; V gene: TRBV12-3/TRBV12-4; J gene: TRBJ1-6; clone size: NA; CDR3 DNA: TGTGCCAGCAGTTTAACCGGGAGTTATTCACCCCTCCACTTT; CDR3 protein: CASSLTGSYSPLHF
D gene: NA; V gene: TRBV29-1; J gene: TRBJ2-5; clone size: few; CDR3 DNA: TGCAGCGTTGCCGACAGCCGTCGAACCCAGTACTTC; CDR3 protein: CSVADSRRTQYF
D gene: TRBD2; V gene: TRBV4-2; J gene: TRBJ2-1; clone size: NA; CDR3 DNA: TGTGCCAGCAGCCCTGCGGGGGGGACCGCTGAGCAGTTCTTC; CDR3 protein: CASSPAGGTAEQFF
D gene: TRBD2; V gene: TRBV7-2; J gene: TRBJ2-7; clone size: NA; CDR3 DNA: TGTGCCAGCAGCTTAACTAGCGGGGGGAGATACGAGCAGTACTTC; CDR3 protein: CASSLTSGGRYEQYF
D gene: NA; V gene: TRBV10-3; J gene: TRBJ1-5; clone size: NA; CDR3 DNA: TGTGCCATCAGGGACAGCCACAATCAGCCCCAGCATTTT; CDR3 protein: CAIRDSHNQPQHF
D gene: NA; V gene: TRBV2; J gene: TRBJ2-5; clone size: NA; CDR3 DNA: TGTGCCAGCAGTGAGGAGGGGCAGGGAATTTTCGGAGAGACCCAGTACTTC; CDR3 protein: CASSEEGQGIFGETQYF
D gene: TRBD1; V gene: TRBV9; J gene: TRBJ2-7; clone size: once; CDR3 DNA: TGTGCCAGCAGCAAGGGACAGGGCATATCCTACGAGCAGTACTTC; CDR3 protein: CASSKGQGISYEQYF
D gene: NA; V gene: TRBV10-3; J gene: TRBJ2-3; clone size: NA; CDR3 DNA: TGTGCCATCAGTGAGTCGGGGGGTGGCACAGATACGCAGTATTTT; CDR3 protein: CAISESGGGTDTQYF
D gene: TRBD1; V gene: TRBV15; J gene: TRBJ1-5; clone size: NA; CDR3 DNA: TGTGCCACCAGCAGAGATACGGGACAGGGGTATCAGCCCCAGCATTTT; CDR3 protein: CATSRDTGQGYQPQHF
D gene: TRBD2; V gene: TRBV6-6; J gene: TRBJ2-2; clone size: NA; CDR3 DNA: TGTGCCAGCAGCCGCGCTGGGGGGGGCGGGGAGCTGTTTTTT; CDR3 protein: CASSRAGGGGELFF
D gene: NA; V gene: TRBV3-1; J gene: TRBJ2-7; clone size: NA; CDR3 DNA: TGTGCCAGCAGCCCATCGGGACTGACTGCCTACGAGCAGTACTTC; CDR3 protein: CASSPSGLTAYEQYF
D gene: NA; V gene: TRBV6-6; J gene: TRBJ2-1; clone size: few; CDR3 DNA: TGTGCCAGCAGTCGACGCAGCTCCTACAATGAGCAGTTCTTC; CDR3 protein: CASSRRSSYNEQFF
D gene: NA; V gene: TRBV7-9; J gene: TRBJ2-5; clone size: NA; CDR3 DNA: TGTGCCAGCAGCTTCCCTGGGGGGCCCTCGGGGACCCAGTACTTC; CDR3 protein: CASSFPGGPSGTQYF
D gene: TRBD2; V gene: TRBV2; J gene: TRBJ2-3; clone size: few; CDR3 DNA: TGTGCCAGCAGACCGGGACTAGCGGGGGCCACAGATACGCAGTATTTT; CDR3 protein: CASRPGLAGATDTQYF
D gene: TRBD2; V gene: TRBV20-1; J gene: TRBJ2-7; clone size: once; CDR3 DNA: TGCAGTGCTAGAGGGCCGGGACTAGGATCCTACGAGCAGTACTTC; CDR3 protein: CSARGPGLGSYEQYF
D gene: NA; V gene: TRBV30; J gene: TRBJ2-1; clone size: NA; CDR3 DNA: TGTGCCTGGAGTAGGAAGTACAATGAGCAGTTCTTC; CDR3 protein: CAWSRKYNEQFF
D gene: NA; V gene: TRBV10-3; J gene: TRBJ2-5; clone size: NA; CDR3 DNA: TGTGCCACCCGGGACAGCGGGTCAGGTGAGACCCAGTACTTC; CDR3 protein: CATRDSGSGETQYF
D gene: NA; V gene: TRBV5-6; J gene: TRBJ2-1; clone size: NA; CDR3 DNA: TGTGCCAGCAGCTTGGCCCCCTGGCGGGGATGCTCCTACAATGAGCAGTTCTTC; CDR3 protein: CASSLAPWRGCSYNEQFF
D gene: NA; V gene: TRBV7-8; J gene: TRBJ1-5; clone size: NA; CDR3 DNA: TGTGCCAGCAGCTTAACCGGGACACGGTATAGCAATCAGCCCCAGCATTTT; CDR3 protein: CASSLTGTRYSNQPQHF
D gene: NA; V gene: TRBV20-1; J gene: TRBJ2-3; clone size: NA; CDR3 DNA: TGCAGTGCTAGAGATCTCCTGGCTAGGGCGCAGTATTTT; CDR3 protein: CSARDLLARAQYF
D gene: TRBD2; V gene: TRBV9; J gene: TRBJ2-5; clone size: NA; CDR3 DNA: TGTGCCAGCAGCTCCGATGGCGGGGGCCAAGAGACCCAGTACTTC; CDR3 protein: CASSSDGGGQETQYF
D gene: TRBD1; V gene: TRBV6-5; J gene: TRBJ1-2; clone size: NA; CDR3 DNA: TGTGCCAGCAGTTATCAGGGGGCTTGTGGCTACACCTTC; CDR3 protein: CASSYQGACGYTF